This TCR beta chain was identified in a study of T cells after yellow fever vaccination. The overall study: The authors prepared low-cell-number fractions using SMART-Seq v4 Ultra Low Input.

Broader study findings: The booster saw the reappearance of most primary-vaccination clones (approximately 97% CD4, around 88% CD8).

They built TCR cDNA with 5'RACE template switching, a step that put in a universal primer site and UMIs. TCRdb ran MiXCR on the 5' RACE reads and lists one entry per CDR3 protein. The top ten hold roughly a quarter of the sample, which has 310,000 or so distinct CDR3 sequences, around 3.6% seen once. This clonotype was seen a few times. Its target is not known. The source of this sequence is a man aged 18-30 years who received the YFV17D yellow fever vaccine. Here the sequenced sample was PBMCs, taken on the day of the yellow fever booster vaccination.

The CDR3 DNA is TGTGCCAGCAGTGAATGGCAGGGGGCTACGAGGGAGCAGTTCTTC. This sequence encodes CASSEWQGATREQFF. The chain links TRBV2 to TRBJ2-1; 8 positions match TRBD1. The CDR3 contains 15 residues. CDR1 SNHLY and CDR2 FYNNEI come from the germline V gene. After removal of 2 bases from V and 10 bases from J, the junction contained 10 bases not matched to a gene.